One and the same sample provided the 25 T cell receptor beta chains below, sequenced in a study of blood T cell repertoires in COVID-19. Repertoires were generated with immunoSEQ multiplex PCR, while TCRdb's copy carries only in-frame clones and drops some. The table records 150,000 to 200,000 clones, approximately 80% of them present only once. The sample taken for sequencing was peripheral blood. These TCRs come from a man in his fifties or sixties with acute or convalescent COVID-19.

V gene TRBV12-3 or TRBV12-4 combines with J gene TRBJ2-7, with D possibly matching TRBD2 (6 bases). This CDR3 spans 12 amino acids. The V gene lost 4 bases and the J gene lost 6 bases, with 10 bases spanning the gap. CDR3 residues: CASSWGGFEQYF. The DNA of the CDR3 is TGTGCCAGCAGTTGGGGAGGTTTCGAGCAGTACTTC.

The chain combines TRBV3-1 (or the pseudogene TRBV3-2) with TRBJ1-2; D ambiguous. The CDR3 is made up of 14 amino acids. V was pared by 4 bases and J by 0 bases, with 9 bases between. The V gene's germline CDR1 is LGHDT and CDR2 YNNKEL (reference sequence). CDR3 amino acids: CASSPVSSNYGYTF. CDR3 bases: TGTGCCAGCAGCCCCGTTAGTTCTAACTATGGCTACACCTTC.

The chain couples TRBV7-9 to TRBJ1-1; D remains unclear. The CDR3 sequence is 16 residues long. The ends were cut back, 2 bases at V and 0 bases at J, with 13 bases in the middle. Germline assignment: CDR1 SEHNR and CDR2 FQNEAQ (reference sequence). CDR3 coding DNA: TGTGCCAGCAGCTTATTCAGCGGCGCATTGAACACTGAAGCTTTCTTT. It encodes CASSLFSGALNTEAFF.

The J gene is TRBJ2-1, the V gene TRBV6-2 or TRBV6-3; 8 bases are shared with TRBD2. The junction had 9 bases not matched to a gene; V was cut back by 5 bases and J by 9 bases. Per germline, CDR1 MNHEY and CDR2 SVGEGT. CDR3 length: 14 amino acids. The CDR3 bases are TGTGCCAGCAGTGATCCCCCGGGGGGGTTTGAGCAGTTCTTC. Amino acid sequence: CASSDPPGGFEQFF.

This chain links TRBV9 with TRBJ2-2; unclear D gene. There are 14 residues in the CDR3. The V end was cut by 1 base, the J end by 4 bases, with 8 bases between. The germline V gene encodes CDR1 SGDLS and CDR2 YYNGEE. CDR3 sequence: CASSVLVGTGELFF. CDR3 in DNA: TGTGCCAGCAGCGTACTAGTGGGCACCGGGGAGCTGTTTTTT.

V usage is TRBV5-6 and J usage is TRBJ1-2, with unresolved D. Trimming removed 6 bases at V and 3 bases at J, with 9 bases between. The CDR3 sequence is 12 residues long. Germline V gene sequence: CDR1 SGHDT, CDR2 YYEEEE. CDR3 sequence reads: CASNSRDYGYTF. The CDR3 nucleotides read TGTGCCAGCAATTCGCGGGACTATGGCTACACCTTC.

The chain carries TRBV9 and TRBJ2-7; tentatively, D is TRBD1 (6 bases). Germline CDR1 is SGDLS and CDR2 is YYNGEE. V was pared by 9 bases and J by 4 bases, with 20 bases between. The CDR3 is made up of 14 amino acids. This CDR3 is CATMGHHILYEQYF. The DNA for the CDR3 is TGTGCCACCATGGGACACCACATTCTTTACGAGCAGTACTTC.

This chain connects TRBV5-6 to TRBJ2-3; TRBD2 matches at 8 bases. V lost 3 bases, J lost 2 bases, and 11 bases stayed unmatched. CDR3 length: 17 amino acids. Germline lookup yields CDR1 SGHDT and CDR2 YYEEEE. The CDR3: CASSWGGAGGLTDTQYF. Here the CDR3 DNA reads TGTGCCAGCAGCTGGGGAGGGGCGGGGGGCCTCACAGATACGCAGTATTTT.

The chain has TRBV11-2 and TRBJ2-1; possibly TRBD1 for D (6 bases). The CDR3 is made up of 13 amino acids. Germline V gives CDR1 SGHAT, CDR2 FQNNGV. Trimming left V 5 bases short and J 8 bases short, with 13 bases between. The CDR3 DNA follows: TGTGCCAGCAGCCTTGGACAGTCCTATGAGCAGTTCTTC. Translated: CASSLGQSYEQFF.

The chain combines TRBV30 with TRBJ2-7; possible D gene TRBD1, 5 bases. The CDR3 spans 14 residues. The V end lost 0 bases, the J end lost 3 bases, and 12 bases lay between the germline ends. Looked up from germline, CDR1 is GTSNPN and CDR2 is SVGIG (reference sequence). The CDR3 nucleotides read TGTGCCTGGAGTGTGGGTCAGGGATTCTACGAGCAGTACTTC. It is translated as CAWSVGQGFYEQYF.

The chain is built from TRBV6-1 and TRBJ1-4; a possible D gene is TRBD1 (5 bases). Germline CDR1 reads MNHNS; CDR2 reads SASEGT. Trimming pared 2 bases from V and 4 bases from J, leaving 11 bases between. The CDR3 extends over 15 amino acids. The CDR3 loop is CASSEPGLSNEKLFF. CDR3 sequence (DNA): TGTGCCAGCAGTGAACCGGGACTGAGTAATGAAAAACTGTTTTTT.

V gene TRBV3-1 (or the pseudogene TRBV3-2) combines with J gene TRBJ2-5; D remains ambiguous. Germline values: CDR1 LGHDT, CDR2 YNNKEL (reference sequence). The CDR3 is 14 amino acids. Trimming removed 1 base from V and 2 bases from J, with 8 bases in between. DNA for the CDR3: TGTGCCAGCAGCCAAGGCCACTCGCAAGAGACCCAGTACTTC. This sequence encodes CASSQGHSQETQYF.

Worth noting for this clone: This may be a read error, as it is one base from a much larger clone. The J gene is TRBJ2-7, the V gene TRBV19; a possible D gene is TRBD1 (6 bases). The germline gives CDR1 LNHDA, CDR2 SQIVND (reference sequence). The V end was cut by 5 bases, the J end by 1 base, with 9 bases between. CDR3 length: 13 amino acids. The CDR3 nucleotides read TGTGCCAGTAGTCCCGGACAGTCCTACGAGCAGTACTTC. It is translated as CASSPGQSYEQYF.

The chain uses TRBV18 and TRBJ1-2, with D possibly being TRBD1 (5 bases). V was shortened by 3 bases and J by 8 bases, with 10 bases between the two germline ends. Germline CDR1 is KGHSH and CDR2 is LQKENI. The CDR3 sequence is 12 residues long. This CDR3 reads CASSPQGEGYTF. DNA of the CDR3: TGTGCCAGCTCACCTCAGGGTGAGGGCTACACCTTC. The full variable domain, with the rest looked up from reference TRBV18 and TRBJ1-2, is NAGVMQNPRHLVRRRGQEARLRCSPMKGHSHVYWYRQLPEEGLKFMVYLQKENIIDESGMPKERFSAEFPKEGPSILRIQQVVRGDSAAYFCASSPQGEGYTFGSGTRLTVV.

The V call is TRBV7-8, the J call TRBJ2-7; 7 bases match TRBD1. CDR1 SGHVS and CDR2 FQNEAQ come from the germline V gene. The CDR3 length is 15 residues. With 2 bases clipped from V and 2 bases from J, the junction kept 6 bases outside the gene matches. The CDR3 DNA reads TGTGCCAGCAGCTTAAAGACAGGGCCTACCTACGAGCAGTACTTC. Translating gives CASSLKTGPTYEQYF.

In this sample, this clone turned up a few times. V usage is TRBV29-1 and J usage is TRBJ1-4; 8 nucleotides match TRBD1. With 1 base clipped from V and 8 bases from J, the junction kept 6 bases outside the gene matches. There are 14 residues in the CDR3. Germline V gene sequence: CDR1 SQVTM, CDR2 ANQGSEA. The chain's CDR3 is CSVEVAGGSEKLFF. The CDR3 region has the DNA TGCAGCGTTGAAGTTGCAGGGGGCAGCGAAAAACTGTTTTTT.

The rearrangement links TRBV3-1 (or the pseudogene TRBV3-2) to TRBJ1-5; the match to TRBD1 covers 9 bases. The V gene end was trimmed by 3 bases and the J gene end by 4 bases; junction bases not matched to a gene: 4. CDR1 is LGHDT and CDR2 is YNNKEL in the germline V gene (reference sequence). The CDR3 length is 15 residues. The CDR3 loop reads CASSHAGQGNQPQHF. In DNA, the CDR3 is TGTGCCAGCAGCCACGCCGGACAGGGGAATCAGCCCCAGCATTTT.

The rearrangement joins TRBV5-4 to TRBJ2-2; 7 nucleotides match TRBD1. The CDR3 consists of 13 residues. Germline V gene lookup returns CDR1 SGHNT and CDR2 YYREEE (reference sequence). Losses at the gene ends were 3 bases for V and 6 bases for J; bases not matched to a gene: 2. The CDR3 DNA reads TGTGCCAGCAGCTCAGGGACAGCCGGGGAGCTGTTTTTT. Protein: CASSSGTAGELFF. The full variable domain, completed using reference TRBV5-4 and TRBJ2-2, is ETGVTQSPTHLIKTRGQQVTLRCSSQSGHNTVSWYQQALGQGPQFIFQYYREEENGRGNFPPRFSGLQFPNYSSELNVNALELDDSALYLCASSSGTAGELFFGEGSRLTVL.

This chain links TRBV5-6 with TRBJ1-5, with D maybe TRBD1 (5 bases). V was pared by 2 bases and J by 7 bases, with 10 bases between. CDR3 length: 13 amino acids. Germline loops: CDR1 SGHDT, CDR2 YYEEEE. Here the CDR3 reads CASSFGGMQPQHF. The DNA for the CDR3 is TGTGCCAGCAGCTTCGGGGGGATGCAGCCCCAGCATTTT. The full variable domain, in which reference TRBV5-6 and TRBJ1-5 provide the parts outside the CDR3, is DAGVTQSPTHLIKTRGQQVTLRCSPKSGHDTVSWYQQALGQGPQFIFQYYEEEERQRGNFPDRFSGHQFPNYSSELNVNALLLGDSALYLCASSFGGMQPQHFGDGTRLSIL.

This chain links TRBV29-1 with TRBJ2-7; a possible D gene is TRBD2 (5 bases). The germline gives CDR1 SQVTM, CDR2 ANQGSEA. CDR3 length: 15 amino acids. V lost 3 bases, J lost 4 bases, and 19 bases lay in between. CDR3 sequence reads: CSVELLTGNNYEQYF. CDR3 nucleotide sequence: TGCAGCGTTGAGCTTTTAACGGGGAATAATTACGAGCAGTACTTC.

The genes are TRBV5-1 and TRBJ2-5; the D gene is possibly TRBD2 (6 bases). CDR3 length equals 15 residues. Germline assignment: CDR1 SGHRS and CDR2 YFSETQ. Between the trimmed V and J ends, which lost 0 bases and 1 base, there was a span of 10 bases. The CDR3 is CASSLAYGGQETQYF. The CDR3 nucleotides are TGCGCCAGCAGCTTGGCGTACGGGGGCCAAGAGACCCAGTACTTC.

The CDR3 protein is CASSLDRAGDNSPLHF. The CDR3 DNA sequence: TGCGCCAGCAGCTTGGACAGGGCGGGGGATAATTCACCCCTCCACTTT. The chain couples TRBV5-1 to TRBJ1-6; the D gene is possibly TRBD1 (6 bases). The CDR3 runs 16 residues. Germline loops: CDR1 SGHRS, CDR2 YFSETQ. V was pared by 0 bases and J by 5 bases, with 12 bases between.

This clone was counted a single time. V is TRBV6-5 and J is TRBJ1-1; 11 bases match TRBD1. In germline, CDR1 is MNHEY, CDR2 SVGAGI. J was trimmed by 7 bases and V by 5 bases; bases with no gene match: 9. CDR3 length: 15 residues. The chain's CDR3 is CASSHARGQGVEAFF. CDR3 nucleotide sequence: TGTGCCAGCAGTCACGCTAGGGGACAGGGGGTTGAAGCTTTCTTT.

The chain joins TRBV11-2 to TRBJ2-5, with TRBD2 matching 14 bases. This CDR3 has 17 amino acids. Losses at the gene ends were 4 bases for V and 2 bases for J; bases not matched to a gene: 6. Germline CDR1 and CDR2: SGHAT and FQNNGV. The CDR3 sequence is CASSSGLAGGSQETQYF. DNA of the CDR3: TGTGCCAGCAGCTCCGGACTAGCGGGGGGTTCTCAAGAGACCCAGTACTTC.

The gene calls are TRBV10-1 and TRBJ2-5; perhaps TRBD2 as D (6 bases). V was shortened by 3 bases and J by 5 bases, with 16 bases between the two germline ends. Germline lookup yields CDR1 WNHNN and CDR2 SYGVQD (reference sequence). The CDR3 runs 15 residues. This CDR3 reads CASSDATPGEETQYF. The DNA for the CDR3 is TGCGCCAGCAGTGACGCGACCCCGGGAGAGGAGACCCAGTACTTC.